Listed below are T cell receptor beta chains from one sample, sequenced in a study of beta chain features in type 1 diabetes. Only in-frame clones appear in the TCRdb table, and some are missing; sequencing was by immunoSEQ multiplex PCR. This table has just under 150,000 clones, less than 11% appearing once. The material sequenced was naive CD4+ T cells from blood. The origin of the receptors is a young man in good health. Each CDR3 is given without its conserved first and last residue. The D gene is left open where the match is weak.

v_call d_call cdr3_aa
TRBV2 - ASSRTAFTDTQY
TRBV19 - ASSSRAPSYEQY
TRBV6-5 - ASSYSTDPLGNEQY
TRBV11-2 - ASSPGVDRETQY
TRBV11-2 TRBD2 ASSPGTRIYNEQF
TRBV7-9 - ASSLVTGANVLT
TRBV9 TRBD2 ASSVRGGADEQF
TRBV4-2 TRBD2 ASSALGGGYTDTQY
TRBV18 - ASSSKGSEDSYNEQF
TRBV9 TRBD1 ASSEPRGAKPYGYT
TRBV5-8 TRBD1 ASSFTGGFIQY
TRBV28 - ASSRTALSSYEQY
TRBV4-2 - ASSQDRRREKLF
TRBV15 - ATSSHRSGLGETQY